Given below is one TCR beta chain in context. CDR3 length: 17 amino acids. Germline lookup yields CDR1 SGDLS and CDR2 YYNGEE. TCRdb reprocessed the 5' RACE reads and stores each CDR3 protein as one record, lacking DNA. This sample's clone table lists 150,000 or so distinct CDR3 sequences. The entry originates in a study of T cells expressing NK-cell markers. The sequence derives from a woman in her 50s in good health. Sequenced: blood T cells: a sorted CD56 or NKG2C T cell subset, CD4+ or CD8+ T cells, or bulk PBMC T cells (not recorded which). V and J are TRBV9 and TRBJ2-1; TCRdb proposes TRBD2, but this gene call is untestable without DNA. The CDR3 spells CASSTPTISGSLNEQFF. Filled out from reference TRBV9 and TRBJ2-1, the complete variable domain reads DSGVTQTPKHLITATGQRVTLRCSPRSGDLSVYWYQQSLDQGLQFLIQYYNGEERAKGNILERFSAQQFPDLHSELNLSSLELGDSALYFCASSTPTISGSLNEQFFGPGTRLTVL.